Given below is one T cell receptor (beta chain) in context. The antigen remains unidentified. The table came from immunoSEQ multiplex PCR; TCRdb's copy has only in-frame clones and leaves some out. The sample consists of tens of thousands of clones, over 80% of them appearing once. The CDR3 contains 12 residues. CDR1 LNHDA and CDR2 SQIVND come from the germline V gene (reference sequence). The V end was cut by 7 bases, the J end by 11 bases, with 14 bases between. The sample belongs to a study of siplizumab effects on memory and regulatory T cells. The study's findings and limits: On average, roughly 70% of mappable alloreactive CD4+ clones were Treg-derived under siplizumab, against roughly 27% in controls. Siplizumab significantly brought down the alloreactive sequences that trace back to unstimulated CD4+ memory cells.

Sequenced sample: Tregs sorted from blood. The rearrangement links TRBV19 to TRBJ1-4; no clear D gene. This TCR derives from a human donor in good health. The CDR3 DNA reads TGTGCCAGTACCCAATTGGACGGGAAACTGTTTTTT. Translating gives CASTQLDGKLFF.